These 2 T cell receptor beta chains share one sample of origin, sequenced in a study of cytomegalovirus exposure and HLA in healthy donors. Researchers ran the PCR with 60 Vbeta and 13 Jbeta primers. TCRdb's copy holds only in-frame clones and misses some; the assay was immunoSEQ multiplex PCR. The repertoire consists of about 92,000 clones, with 65% to 85% occurring once and the leading ten covering approximately 2%. Sequences were obtained from PBMCs. These receptors all come from a man aged 18 to 29 in good health and CMV-seronegative.

The V and J genes are TRBV5-4 and TRBJ1-2; D might be TRBD1 (6 bases). Trimming took 3 bases from V and 2 from J, leaving 14 bases between them. Germline-derived CDR1 and CDR2 are SGHNT and YYREEE (reference sequence). This CDR3 contains 15 residues. The CDR3 DNA reads TGTGCCAGCAGCTCAAAACAGGGATTCAACTATGGCTACACCTTC. This gives the protein CASSSKQGFNYGYTF.

This sequence joins TRBV10-2 and TRBJ2-1; TRBD1 matches 9 bases. The CDR3 length is 18 residues. Germline V CDR1 and CDR2: WSHSY, SAAADI. Losses at the gene ends were 3 bases for V and 7 bases for J; bases not matched to a gene: 16. CDR3 in DNA: TGCGCCAGCAGTGATCCCCTCCGGAGGGACAGGGTTGGTAATGAGCAGTTCTTC. The encoded protein is CASSDPLRRDRVGNEQFF.